This T cell receptor beta chain was identified during a study of T cells in Graves' hyperthyroidism and ophthalmopathy. This CDR3 region has 11 residues. V dropped 3 bases and J dropped 7 bases, with 6 bases sitting between them. CDR1 and CDR2 from the germline V gene are DFQATT and SNEGSKA (reference sequence). RNA transcripts gave rise to amplified TCR beta CDR3 regions. Primed by the HTBI set, a first-round RT-PCR was run on the TCR CDR3. TCRdb reprocessed the multiplex PCR reads via MiXCR and lists one record per CDR3 protein. The profile shows over 400,000 distinct CDR3 sequences, less than 25% of them singletons.

Sequenced material: blood. The chain combines TRBV20-1 with TRBJ2-2, with D possibly matching TRBD1 (5 bases). This receptor was taken from a woman in her sixties or seventies with Graves' ophthalmopathy. DNA of the CDR3: TGCAGTGCTAGTAGGGGCGGGGAGCTGTTTTTT. Protein: CSASRGGELFF.